This TCR beta chain was documented in a study of tumor-infiltrating lymphocytes in localized non-small cell lung cancer. In the study overall: The cohort mixed smokers and never-smokers, several histologies, and some post-neoadjuvant-chemotherapy samples. Study results and limitations: Different pieces of the same tissue were used for each assay. IM1 and IM2 tumors showed no difference in T-cell fraction. Tumor T-cell fraction from TCR sequencing was not associated with recurrence-free survival (p = 0.61).

The germline CDR1 and CDR2 sequences are MNHEY and SMNVEV (reference sequence). The CDR3 loop spans 14 amino acids. Trimming pared 5 bases from V and 1 base from J, leaving 12 bases between. Assay used: immunoSEQ multiplex PCR; TCRdb lists only in-frame clones, some missing. The data show over 5,000 clones, with about 74% seen just once and 25% to 35% held by the top ten. Only a few counts were recorded for this clone. Antigen specificity is unknown. Sequences were obtained from lung tumor tissue. The receptor's source is a human donor with non-small cell lung cancer. This sequence joins TRBV27 and TRBJ2-7, with D perhaps matching TRBD1 (5 bases). CDR3 sequence (DNA): TGTGCCAGCAGTCTACAGGTTGGGTCCTACGAGCAGTACTTC. Amino acid sequence: CASSLQVGSYEQYF.